Presented here are 21 T cell receptor beta chains from one specimen sequenced in a study of a mutant IDH1 vaccine in newly diagnosed glioma. The method was immunoSEQ multiplex PCR; TCRdb's version includes in-frame clones alone and lacks a portion of them. This sample carries roughly 38,000 clones, about 78% of them seen once, and the ten largest clones take around 6.9%. Time point denoted: week 23, last vaccination. Topical imiquimod was applied with each vaccine dose, which held 300 ug of mutant IDH1 20-mer peptide. For these receptors, no antigen is known. The material sequenced was PBMCs, taken from a glioma patient whose treatment included an IDH1 peptide vaccine. These receptors came from a woman in her 40s with glioma. Some clones in this sample may be carry-over from other donors' samples.

The chain recombines TRBV7-3 with TRBJ2-5; the match to TRBD2 covers 10 bases. The CDR3 consists of 16 residues. Germline values: CDR1 SGHTA, CDR2 FQGTGA. J gave up 5 bases and V 5 bases, and 11 bases lay outside the gene matches. This chain's CDR3 is CASSPSGGAVWETQYF. CDR3 bases: TGTGCCAGCAGCCCAAGCGGGGGGGCCGTTTGGGAGACCCAGTACTTC.

This clone came up once. The chain links TRBV5-1 to TRBJ2-7; D might be TRBD2 (6 bases). CDR3 size: 16 residues. Germline CDR1 and CDR2: SGHRS and YFSETQ. V gave up 0 bases and J gave up 1 base, with 14 bases separating them. This CDR3 reads CASSLGLQGRSYEQYF. In DNA, the CDR3 is TGCGCCAGCAGCTTGGGGCTCCAAGGGAGGTCCTACGAGCAGTACTTC.

This clone has just one count. The chain links TRBV5-4 to TRBJ2-7, with 8 bases lining up with TRBD1. The germline gives CDR1 SGHNT, CDR2 YYREEE (reference sequence). This CDR3 contains 16 residues. V shed 3 bases, J shed 7 bases, and the junction held 15 bases outside the gene matches. The CDR3 coding sequence is TGTGCCAGCAGCTCCCCTCGACAGGGGTTTAAGGGGGAGCAGTACTTC. This codes for CASSSPRQGFKGEQYF. The variable domain in full, with the rest retrieved from reference TRBV5-4 and TRBJ2-7, is ETGVTQSPTHLIKTRGQQVTLRCSSQSGHNTVSWYQQALGQGPQFIFQYYREEENGRGNFPPRFSGLQFPNYSSELNVNALELDDSALYLCASSSPRQGFKGEQYFGPGTRLTVT.

The V gene is TRBV6-6, the J gene TRBJ1-5; 7 bases are shared with TRBD1. The CDR3 runs 14 residues. The J segment lost 11 bases and the V segment lost 2 bases, leaving 9 bases of the junction unmatched. Germline V gene data show CDR1 as MNHNY and CDR2 as SVGAGI (reference sequence). The CDR3 nucleotides are TGTGCCAGCAGTTACCAACAGGGGCTTGTGACCCAGCATTTT. Translation gives CASSYQQGLVTQHF.

V usage is TRBV7-9 and J usage is TRBJ1-6; D perhaps matches TRBD1 (6 bases). The germline CDR1 and CDR2 sequences are SEHNR and FQNEAQ (reference sequence). V lost 5 bases and J 2 bases, leaving 10 bases between the germline ends. The CDR3 totals 15 residues. Written as DNA, the CDR3 is TGTGCCAGCAGCCCAGGGGAAACCTATAATTCACCCCTCCACTTT. Translated, it gives CASSPGETYNSPLHF.

The chain couples TRBV9 to TRBJ2-2, with D uncertain. CDR3 length: 16 amino acids. Trimming removed 0 bases at V and 0 bases at J, with 9 bases between. Looked up from germline, CDR1 is SGDLS and CDR2 is YYNGEE. For the CDR3, the DNA is TGTGCCAGCAGCGTAGCTGTAACGGCGAACACCGGGGAGCTGTTTTTT. Protein: CASSVAVTANTGELFF.

The chain recombines TRBV19 with TRBJ1-2; D remains unclear. Germline values: CDR1 LNHDA, CDR2 SQIVND (reference sequence). The V end was cut by 2 bases, the J end by 4 bases, with 11 bases between. The CDR3 loop spans 14 amino acids. The CDR3 coding sequence is TGTGCCAGTAGTATACCAGGAGCCAGCTATGGCTACACCTTC. Translating it yields CASSIPGASYGYTF.

The chain links TRBV29-1 to TRBJ2-7; TRBD2 might be the D (6 bases). Trimming pared 4 bases from V and 1 base from J, leaving 20 bases between. This CDR3 has 16 amino acids. Per germline, CDR1 SQVTM and CDR2 ANQGSEA. CDR3: CSVVGGVGRNSYEQYF. DNA of the CDR3: TGCAGCGTTGTCGGCGGGGTAGGAAGGAATTCCTACGAGCAGTACTTC.

This clone has just a few counts. J is TRBJ1-4 and V is TRBV5-5, with D unresolved. The CDR3 has 14 residues. Germline V gives CDR1 SGHKS, CDR2 YYEKEE (reference sequence). V shed 4 bases and J shed 0 bases, with 7 bases lying between them. CDR3 in DNA: TGTGCCAGCAGCGAGCAAACAACTAATGAAAAACTGTTTTTT. Its translation is CASSEQTTNEKLFF.

V is TRBV4-1 and J is TRBJ2-3; 9 bases line up with TRBD1. This CDR3 is built from 14 residues. V dropped 7 bases and J dropped 7; count of bases not matched to a gene: 9. Germline loops: CDR1 MGHRA, CDR2 YSYEKL. CDR3 nucleotide sequence: TGCGCCAGCAACGGACAGGGGATTTCAAATACGCAGTATTTT. It is translated as CASNGQGISNTQYF.

This sequence joins TRBV5-1 and TRBJ2-2; 9 positions agree with TRBD2. Germline CDR1 SGHRS, CDR2 YFSETQ. V lost 5 bases and J lost 5; bases outside the gene matches: 10. The CDR3 runs to 16 residues. CDR3 bases: TGCGCCAGCAGTCCCAAGACTAGCGGCTTAACCGGGGAGCTGTTTTTT. Translating it yields CASSPKTSGLTGELFF.

The chain recombines TRBV4-1 with TRBJ1-1, with D possibly matching TRBD1 (6 bases). CDR1 and CDR2 (germline): MGHRA, YSYEKL. V shed 4 bases and J shed 5 bases, with 14 bases lying between them. The CDR3 length is 14 residues. CDR3 amino acids: CASSRNREGTEAFF. For the CDR3, the DNA is TGCGCCAGCAGCCGGAACAGGGAAGGGACTGAAGCTTTCTTT.

CDR3 in DNA: TGTGCCAGCAGCCAAGTAGGGAACACTGAAGCTTTCTTT. This gives the protein CASSQVGNTEAFF. The rearrangement uses TRBV4-2 and TRBJ1-1; D gene ambiguous. V dropped 1 base and J dropped 1 base, with 4 bases sitting between them. Looked up from germline, CDR1 is LGHNA and CDR2 is YNFKEQ. This CDR3 is 13 amino acids long.

Only a few counts were recorded for this clone. This sequence joins TRBV30 and TRBJ2-2; D call uncertain. The germline gives CDR1 GTSNPN, CDR2 SVGIG (reference sequence). The CDR3 spans 13 residues. The V gene lost 2 bases and the J gene lost 7 bases, with 11 bases spanning the gap. DNA of the CDR3: TGTGCCTGGAGTCGGACGCGTGACGGGGAGCTGTTTTTT. It is translated as CAWSRTRDGELFF.

CDR3 DNA: TGTGCCATCAGGGGACGAAGTAATGAAAAACTGTTTTTT. It translates to CAIRGRSNEKLFF. This chain connects TRBV10-3 to TRBJ1-4, with D perhaps matching TRBD1 (5 bases). The germline CDR1 and CDR2 sequences are ENHRY and SYGVKD. The CDR3 loop spans 13 amino acids. V lost 6 bases, J lost 4 bases, and 9 bases lay in between.

This chain links TRBV19 with TRBJ2-5; the D gene is possibly TRBD2 (6 bases). Germline loops: CDR1 LNHDA, CDR2 SQIVND (reference sequence). With 6 bases removed from V and 5 bases from J, the gap between germline ends came to 19 bases. CDR3 length: 15 residues. CDR3 nucleotides: TGTGCCAGTAGACAGTCGGGACTTTCGAGGGAGACCCAGTACTTC. This codes for CASRQSGLSRETQYF.

This sequence joins TRBV5-5 and TRBJ2-1; 8 positions agree with TRBD2. The CDR3 covers 15 residues. Unmatched junction bases numbered 3, after V lost 0 bases and J lost 4 bases. Germline V gene lookup returns CDR1 SGHKS and CDR2 YYEKEE (reference sequence). The CDR3 reads CASSLGLASYNEQFF. The CDR3 DNA sequence: TGTGCCAGCAGCTTGGGACTAGCGTCGTACAATGAGCAGTTCTTC.

Only one count was recorded for this clone. This chain links TRBV5-4 with TRBJ1-1; D not certain. V was trimmed by 5 bases and J by 2 bases, leaving 13 bases between them. Per the germline V gene, CDR1 is SGHNT and CDR2 is YYREEE (reference sequence). The CDR3 runs 14 residues. CDR3 coding DNA: TGTGCCAGCAGTTGGCAGCGGAGTAACACTGAAGCTTTCTTT. Amino acid sequence: CASSWQRSNTEAFF.

V and J are TRBV5-4 and TRBJ2-6; D not resolved. The CDR3 length is 16 residues. Trimming removed 6 bases at V and 0 bases at J, with 13 bases between. From germline, CDR1 is SGHNT and CDR2 YYREEE (reference sequence). CDR3: CASKSLGGSGANVLTF. CDR3 bases: TGTGCCAGCAAATCTCTAGGCGGCTCTGGGGCCAACGTCCTGACTTTC. The variable domain in full, with the rest retrieved from reference TRBV5-4 and TRBJ2-6, is ETGVTQSPTHLIKTRGQQVTLRCSSQSGHNTVSWYQQALGQGPQFIFQYYREEENGRGNFPPRFSGLQFPNYSSELNVNALELDDSALYLCASKSLGGSGANVLTFGAGSRLTVL.

This chain connects TRBV2 to TRBJ2-3; TRBD2 matches at 7 bases. The CDR3 loop spans 16 amino acids. Germline V gene sequence: CDR1 SNHLY, CDR2 FYNNEI. With V trimmed by 2 bases and J by 0 bases, 5 bases remained unmatched. CDR3 in DNA: TGTGCCAGCAGTGAATACCAGCGGGGTAGCACAGATACGCAGTATTTT. Translated, it gives CASSEYQRGSTDTQYF.

The chain couples TRBV19 to TRBJ2-7; 7 bases are shared with TRBD1. The trim removed 5 bases at V and 2 bases at J, leaving 6 bases unmatched. Germline CDR1 is LNHDA and CDR2 is SQIVND (reference sequence). This CDR3 has 14 amino acids. CDR3 bases: TGTGCCAGTAGTGCTATTGGGACAGCCTACGAGCAGTACTTC. It encodes CASSAIGTAYEQYF.